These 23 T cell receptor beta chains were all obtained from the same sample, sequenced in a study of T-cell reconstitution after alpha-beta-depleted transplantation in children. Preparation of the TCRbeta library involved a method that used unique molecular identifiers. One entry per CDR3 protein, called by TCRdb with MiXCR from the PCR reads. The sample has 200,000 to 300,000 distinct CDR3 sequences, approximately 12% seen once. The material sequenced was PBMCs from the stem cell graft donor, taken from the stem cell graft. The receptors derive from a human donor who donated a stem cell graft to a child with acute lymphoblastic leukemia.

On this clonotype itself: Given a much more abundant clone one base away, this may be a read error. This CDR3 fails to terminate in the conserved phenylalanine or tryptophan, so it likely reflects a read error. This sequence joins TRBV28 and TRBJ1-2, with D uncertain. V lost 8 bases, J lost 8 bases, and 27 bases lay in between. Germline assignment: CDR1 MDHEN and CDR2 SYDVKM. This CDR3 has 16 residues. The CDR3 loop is CASDPSRKGGVRGYTI. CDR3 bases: TGTGCCAGCGACCCGTCTCGGAAGGGCGGTGTGAGGGGCTACACCATC.

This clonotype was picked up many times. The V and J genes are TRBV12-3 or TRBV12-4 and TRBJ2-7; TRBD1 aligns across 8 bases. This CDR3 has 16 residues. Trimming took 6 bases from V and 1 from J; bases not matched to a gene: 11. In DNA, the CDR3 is TGTGCCAGCAGCCCCTCCCTTGGACAGGGTTCCTACGAGCAGTACTTC. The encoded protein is CASSPSLGQGSYEQYF.

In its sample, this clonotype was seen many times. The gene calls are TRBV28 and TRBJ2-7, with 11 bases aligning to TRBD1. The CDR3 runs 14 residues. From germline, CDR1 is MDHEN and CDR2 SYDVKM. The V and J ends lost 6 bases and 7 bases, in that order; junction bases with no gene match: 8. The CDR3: CASRAGTGGREQYF. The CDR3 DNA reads TGTGCCAGCAGGGCCGGGACAGGGGGTAGGGAGCAGTACTTC.

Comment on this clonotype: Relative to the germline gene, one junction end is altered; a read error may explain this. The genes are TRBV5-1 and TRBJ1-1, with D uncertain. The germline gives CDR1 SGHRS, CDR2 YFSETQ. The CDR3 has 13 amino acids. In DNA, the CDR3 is TGCGCCAGCAGCTTGAGCAGGAACACTGCAGCTTTCTTT. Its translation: CASSLSRNTAAFF.

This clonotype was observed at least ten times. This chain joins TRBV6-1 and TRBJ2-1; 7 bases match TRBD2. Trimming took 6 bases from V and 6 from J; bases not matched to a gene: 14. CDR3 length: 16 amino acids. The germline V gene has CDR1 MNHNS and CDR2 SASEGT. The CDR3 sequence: CASSRSRLAVVNEQFF. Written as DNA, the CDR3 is TGTGCCAGCAGCCGGTCACGGCTAGCGGTAGTCAATGAGCAGTTCTTC.

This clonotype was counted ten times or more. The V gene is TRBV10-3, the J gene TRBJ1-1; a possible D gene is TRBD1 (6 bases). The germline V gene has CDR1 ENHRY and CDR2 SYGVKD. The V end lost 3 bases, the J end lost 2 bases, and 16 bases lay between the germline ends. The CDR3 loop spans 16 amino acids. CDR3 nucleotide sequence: TGTGCCATCAGTGATGACAGGAGTATCCAAAACACTGAAGCTTTCTTT. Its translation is CAISDDRSIQNTEAFF.

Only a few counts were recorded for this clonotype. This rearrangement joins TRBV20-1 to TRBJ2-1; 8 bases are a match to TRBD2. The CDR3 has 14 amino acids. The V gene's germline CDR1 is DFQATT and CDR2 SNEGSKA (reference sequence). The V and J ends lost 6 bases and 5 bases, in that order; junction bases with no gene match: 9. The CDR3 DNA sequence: TGCAGTGCGCTAAGCGGGAGCGTCGACAATGAGCAGTTCTTC. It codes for CSALSGSVDNEQFF.

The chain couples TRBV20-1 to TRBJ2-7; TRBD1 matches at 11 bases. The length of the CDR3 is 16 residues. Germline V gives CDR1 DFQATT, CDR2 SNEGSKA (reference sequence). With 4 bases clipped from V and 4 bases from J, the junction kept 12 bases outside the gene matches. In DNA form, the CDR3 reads TGCAGTGCTACCGGGACAGGGGGGGACCAACGGTACGAGCAGTACTTC. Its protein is CSATGTGGDQRYEQYF.

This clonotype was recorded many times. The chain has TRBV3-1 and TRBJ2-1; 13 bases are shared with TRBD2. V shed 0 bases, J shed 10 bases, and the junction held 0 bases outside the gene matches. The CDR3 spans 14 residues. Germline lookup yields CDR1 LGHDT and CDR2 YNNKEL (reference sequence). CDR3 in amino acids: CASSQELAGGEQFF. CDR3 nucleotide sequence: TGTGCCAGCAGCCAAGAACTAGCGGGAGGGGAGCAGTTCTTC.

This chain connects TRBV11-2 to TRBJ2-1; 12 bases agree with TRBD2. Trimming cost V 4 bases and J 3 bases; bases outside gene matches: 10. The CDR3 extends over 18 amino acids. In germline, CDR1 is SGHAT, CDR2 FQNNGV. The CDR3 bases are TGTGCCAGCAGCTCAACCAGACTAGCGGGGGCCAACTACAATGAGCAGTTCTTC. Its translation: CASSSTRLAGANYNEQFF.

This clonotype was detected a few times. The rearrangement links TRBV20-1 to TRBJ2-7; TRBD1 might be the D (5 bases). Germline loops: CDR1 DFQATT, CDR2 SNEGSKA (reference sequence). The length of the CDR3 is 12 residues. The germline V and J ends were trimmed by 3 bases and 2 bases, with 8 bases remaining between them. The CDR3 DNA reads TGCAGTGCTAGGACAGCTCCCTACGAGCAGTACTTC. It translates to CSARTAPYEQYF.

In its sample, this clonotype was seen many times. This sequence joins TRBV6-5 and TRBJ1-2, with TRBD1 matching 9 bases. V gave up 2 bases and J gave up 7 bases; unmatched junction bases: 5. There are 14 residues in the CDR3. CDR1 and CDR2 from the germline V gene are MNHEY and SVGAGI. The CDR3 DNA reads TGTGCCAGCAGTTACGAGGGACAGGGAGCTGGCTACACCTTC. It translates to CASSYEGQGAGYTF.

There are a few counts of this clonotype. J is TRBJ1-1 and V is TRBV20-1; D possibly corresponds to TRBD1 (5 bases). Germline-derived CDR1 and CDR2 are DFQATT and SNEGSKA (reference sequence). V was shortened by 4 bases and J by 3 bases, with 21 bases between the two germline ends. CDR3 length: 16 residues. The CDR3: CSANWGEALGDTEAFF. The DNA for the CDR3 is TGCAGTGCTAATTGGGGGGAAGCACTTGGGGACACTGAAGCTTTCTTT.

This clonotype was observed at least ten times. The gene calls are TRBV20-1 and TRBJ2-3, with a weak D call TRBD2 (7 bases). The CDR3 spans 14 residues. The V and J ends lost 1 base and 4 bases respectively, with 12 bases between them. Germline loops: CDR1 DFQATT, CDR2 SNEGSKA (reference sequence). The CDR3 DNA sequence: TGCAGTGCTAGAGTGGGAGGGGGGCCAGATACGCAGTATTTT. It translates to CSARVGGGPDTQYF.

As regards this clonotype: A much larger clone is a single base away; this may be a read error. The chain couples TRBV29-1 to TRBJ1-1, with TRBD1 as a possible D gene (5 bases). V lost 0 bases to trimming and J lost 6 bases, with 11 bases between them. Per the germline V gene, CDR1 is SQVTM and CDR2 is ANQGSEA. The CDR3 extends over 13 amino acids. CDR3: CSVEDSRDAEAFF. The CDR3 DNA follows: TGCAGCGTTGAAGATAGCAGGGATGCTGAAGCTTTCTTT.

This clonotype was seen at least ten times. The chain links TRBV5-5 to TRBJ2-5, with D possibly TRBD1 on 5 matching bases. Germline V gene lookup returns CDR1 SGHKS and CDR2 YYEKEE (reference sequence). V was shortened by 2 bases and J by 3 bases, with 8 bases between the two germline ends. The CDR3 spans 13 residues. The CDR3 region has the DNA TGTGCCAGCAGCTTTATGACAGAAGAGACCCAGTACTTC. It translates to CASSFMTEETQYF. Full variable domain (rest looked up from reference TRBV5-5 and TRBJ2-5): DAGVTQSPTHLIKTRGQQVTLRCSPISGHKSVSWYQQVLGQGPQFIFQYYEKEERGRGNFPDRFSARQFPNYSSELNVNALLLGDSALYLCASSFMTEETQYFGPGTRLLVL.

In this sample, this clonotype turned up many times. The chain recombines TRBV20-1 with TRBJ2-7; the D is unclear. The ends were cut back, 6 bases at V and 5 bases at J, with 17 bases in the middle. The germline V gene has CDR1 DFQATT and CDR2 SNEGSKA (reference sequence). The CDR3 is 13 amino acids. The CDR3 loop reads CSAPPLGTHEQYF. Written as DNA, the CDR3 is TGCAGTGCCCCACCCCTTGGAACCCACGAGCAGTACTTC.

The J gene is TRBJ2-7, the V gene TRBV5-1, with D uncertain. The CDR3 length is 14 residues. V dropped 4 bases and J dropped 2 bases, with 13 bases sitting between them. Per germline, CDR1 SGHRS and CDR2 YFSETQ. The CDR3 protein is CASSLVRSTYEQYF. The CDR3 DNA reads TGCGCCAGCAGCCTAGTCAGGAGTACCTACGAGCAGTACTTC.

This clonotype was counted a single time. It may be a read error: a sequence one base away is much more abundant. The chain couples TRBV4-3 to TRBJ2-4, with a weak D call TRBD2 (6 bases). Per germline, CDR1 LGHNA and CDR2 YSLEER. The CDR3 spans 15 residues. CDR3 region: CASSQDLAALNSQYF. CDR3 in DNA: TGCGCCAGCAGCCAAGATTTAGCGGCCTTAAACAGTCAGTACTTC.

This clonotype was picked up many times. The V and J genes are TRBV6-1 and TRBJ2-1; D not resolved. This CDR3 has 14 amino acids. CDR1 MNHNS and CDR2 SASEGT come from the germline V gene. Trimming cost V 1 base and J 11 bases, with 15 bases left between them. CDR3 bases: TGTGCCAGCAGTGAAGATGGCAGATCCCGTAAGCAGTTCTTC. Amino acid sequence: CASSEDGRSRKQFF.

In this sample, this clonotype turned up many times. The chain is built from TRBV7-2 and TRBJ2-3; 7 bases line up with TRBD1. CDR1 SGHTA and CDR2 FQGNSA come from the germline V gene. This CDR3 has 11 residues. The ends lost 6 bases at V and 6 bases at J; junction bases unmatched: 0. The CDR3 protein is CASRTGDTQYF. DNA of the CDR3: TGTGCCAGCAGGACAGGGGATACGCAGTATTTT.

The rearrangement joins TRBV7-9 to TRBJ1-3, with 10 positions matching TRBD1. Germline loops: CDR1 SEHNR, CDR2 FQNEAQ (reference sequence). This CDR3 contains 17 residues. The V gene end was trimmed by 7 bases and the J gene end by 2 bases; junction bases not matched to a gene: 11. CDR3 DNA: TGTGCCAGCACCCCTCCTGAGGACAGGGGGACTGGAAACACCATATATTTT. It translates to CASTPPEDRGTGNTIYF. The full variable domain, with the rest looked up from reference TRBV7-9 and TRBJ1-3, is DTGVSQNPRHKITKRGQNVTFRCDPISEHNRLYWYRQTLGQGPEFLTYFQNEAQLEKSRLLSDRFSAERPKGSFSTLEIQRTEQGDSAMYLCASTPPEDRGTGNTIYFGEGSWLTVV.

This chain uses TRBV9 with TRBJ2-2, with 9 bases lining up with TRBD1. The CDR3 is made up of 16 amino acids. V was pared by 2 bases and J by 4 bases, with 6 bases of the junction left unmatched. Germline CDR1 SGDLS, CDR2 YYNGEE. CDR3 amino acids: CASSVPGQGSTGELFF. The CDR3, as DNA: TGTGCCAGCAGCGTTCCGGGACAGGGAAGCACCGGGGAGCTGTTTTTT. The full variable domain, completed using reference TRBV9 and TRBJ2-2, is DSGVTQTPKHLITATGQRVTLRCSPRSGDLSVYWYQQSLDQGLQFLIQYYNGEERAKGNILERFSAQQFPDLHSELNLSSLELGDSALYFCASSVPGQGSTGELFFGEGSRLTVL.